This TCR beta chain was sequenced in a study of blood T cell repertoires in COVID-19. As for the study in general: Specimens from acute and convalescent COVID-19 originated in the United States, Italy and Spain. The analysed material was cDNA or gDNA that came from T cells, B-cell-depleted T cells, or PBMCs.

In the source study's methods: Quantification of nucleated cells was approximated via reference gene primer amplification. Profiling relied on immunoSEQ multiplex PCR, and the TCRdb table lists in-frame clones only, not all of them. Clone size and the V and J calls come from that table; the DNA yielded D and trimming. The table includes fewer than 95,000 clones, less than 80% detected once. This clone was detected a few times. The CDR3 sequence is 12 residues long. The V gene lost 0 bases and the J gene lost 10 bases, with 9 bases spanning the gap. Germline V CDR1 and CDR2: MNHEY, SVGEGT. The source material was peripheral blood. The clonotype originates from an elderly woman with acute or convalescent COVID-19. The chain recombines TRBV6-2 or TRBV6-3 with TRBJ1-1, with unresolved D. The CDR3 DNA reads as TGTGCCAGCAGTTACTCGATGAGGGTAGCTTTCTTT. It codes for CASSYSMRVAFF.